This entry features one T cell receptor (beta chain) sequence. The unexposed donors gave CD4+ T cells in about 2010-2019, prior to COVID-19. The source of the sample is a study of CD4 T cells in relation to SARS-CoV-2 and coronaviruses. V was pared by 0 bases and J by 10 bases, with 8 bases of the junction left unmatched. The CDR3 extends over 15 amino acids. CDR1 GTSNPN and CDR2 SVGIG come from the germline V gene (reference sequence). Here immunoSEQ multiplex PCR was the method, and the copy in TCRdb shows in-frame clones only, minus some. The sample lists approximately 64,000 clones, about 94% seen once, with 0.14% in the top ten.

The sequence was obtained from a human donor in good health. The sample consisted of naive CD4+ T cells from PBMCs. Subset indicated: naive CD4+ T cells isolated by negative enrichment. The V and J genes are TRBV30 and TRBJ2-2, with 10 bases matching TRBD2. The CDR3 DNA reads as TGTGCCTGGAGTGTAGCGGGAGGGCTTAACGAGGAGCTGTTTTTT. This encodes CAWSVAGGLNEELFF.